This T cell receptor beta chain was documented in a study of T cell changes during pregnancy in multiple sclerosis. This table comes from immunoSEQ multiplex PCR, and its TCRdb copy is limited to in-frame clones, with some not included. Among 30,000 to 40,000 clones listed, around nine tenths were seen once. Source: CD4+ T cells from peripheral blood mononuclear cells, taken in the third trimester of pregnancy. The source of this sequence is a female donor in good health, enrolled as a control in a pregnancy study.

The CDR3 reads CASSFRGRLSGNTIYF. CDR3 coding DNA: TGTGCCAGCAGTTTCCGCGGCAGACTCTCTGGAAACACCATATATTTT. V gene TRBV6-5 combines with J gene TRBJ1-3; unclear D gene. Germline CDR1 is MNHEY and CDR2 is SVGAGI. CDR3 length equals 16 residues. V lost 4 bases and J lost 0, with 13 bases in between.